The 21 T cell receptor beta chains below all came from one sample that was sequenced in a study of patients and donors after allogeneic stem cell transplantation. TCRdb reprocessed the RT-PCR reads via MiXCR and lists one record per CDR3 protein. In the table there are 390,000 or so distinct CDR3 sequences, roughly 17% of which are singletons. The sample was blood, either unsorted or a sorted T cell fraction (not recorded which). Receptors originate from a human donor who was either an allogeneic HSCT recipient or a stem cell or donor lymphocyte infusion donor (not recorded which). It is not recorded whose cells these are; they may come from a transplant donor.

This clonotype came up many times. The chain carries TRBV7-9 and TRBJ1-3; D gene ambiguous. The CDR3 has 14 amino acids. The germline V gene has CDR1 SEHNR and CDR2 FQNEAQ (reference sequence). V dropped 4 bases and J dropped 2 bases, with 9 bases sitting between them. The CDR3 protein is CASSSTGTGNTIYF. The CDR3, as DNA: TGTGCCAGCAGCTCTACGGGAACTGGAAACACCATATATTTT.

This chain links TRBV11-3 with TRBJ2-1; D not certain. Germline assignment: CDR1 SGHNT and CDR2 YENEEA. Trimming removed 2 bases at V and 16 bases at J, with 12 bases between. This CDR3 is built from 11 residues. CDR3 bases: TGTGCCAGCAGCTTATCGGCTACCTTCTTCTTC. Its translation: CASSLSATFFF.

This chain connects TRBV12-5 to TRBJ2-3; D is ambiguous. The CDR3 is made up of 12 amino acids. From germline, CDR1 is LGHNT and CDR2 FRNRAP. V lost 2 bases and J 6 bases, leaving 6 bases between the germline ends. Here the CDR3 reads CASGLTRDTQYF. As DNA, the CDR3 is TGTGCTAGTGGTTTGACCCGGGATACGCAGTATTTT.

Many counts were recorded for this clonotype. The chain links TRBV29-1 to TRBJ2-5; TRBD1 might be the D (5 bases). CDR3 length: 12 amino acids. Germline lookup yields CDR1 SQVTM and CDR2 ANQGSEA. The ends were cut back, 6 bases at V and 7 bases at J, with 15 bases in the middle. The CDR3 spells CSVGLGPWTQYF. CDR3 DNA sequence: TGCAGCGTGGGGCTAGGACCATGGACCCAGTACTTC.

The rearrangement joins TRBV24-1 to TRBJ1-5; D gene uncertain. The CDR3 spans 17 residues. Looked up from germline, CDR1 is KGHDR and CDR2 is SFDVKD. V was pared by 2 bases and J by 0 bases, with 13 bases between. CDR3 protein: CATSDSTEIYSNQPQHF. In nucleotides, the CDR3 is TGTGCCACCAGTGATTCTACTGAGATTTATAGCAATCAGCCCCAGCATTTT.

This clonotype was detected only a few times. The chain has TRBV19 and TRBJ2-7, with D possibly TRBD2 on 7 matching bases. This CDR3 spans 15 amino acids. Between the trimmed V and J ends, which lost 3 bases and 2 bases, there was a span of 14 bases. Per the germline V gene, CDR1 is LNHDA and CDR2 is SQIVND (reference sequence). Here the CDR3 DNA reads TGTGCCAGTAGTATCGGGTCGGGGGGCCCCTACGAGCAGTACTTC. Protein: CASSIGSGGPYEQYF.

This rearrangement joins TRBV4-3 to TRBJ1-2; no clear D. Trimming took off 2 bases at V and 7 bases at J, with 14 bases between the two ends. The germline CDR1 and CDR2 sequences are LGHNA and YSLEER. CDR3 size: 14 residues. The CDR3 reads CASSQISQGGGYTF. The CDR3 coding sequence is TGCGCCAGCAGCCAAATTTCCCAAGGAGGTGGCTACACCTTC.

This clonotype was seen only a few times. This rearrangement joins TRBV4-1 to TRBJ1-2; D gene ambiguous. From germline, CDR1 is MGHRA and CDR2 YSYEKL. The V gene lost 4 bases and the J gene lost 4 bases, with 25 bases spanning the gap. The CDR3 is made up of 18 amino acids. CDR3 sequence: CASSPSRAHEKRSYGYTF. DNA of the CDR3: TGCGCCAGCAGCCCGAGCCGGGCGCACGAAAAGAGGTCCTATGGCTACACCTTC.

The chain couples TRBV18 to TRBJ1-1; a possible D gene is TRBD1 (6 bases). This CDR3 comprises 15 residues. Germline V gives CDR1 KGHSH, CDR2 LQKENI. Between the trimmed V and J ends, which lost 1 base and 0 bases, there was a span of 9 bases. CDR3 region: CASSPLQGLNTEAFF. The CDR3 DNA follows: TGTGCCAGCTCACCACTACAGGGCCTGAACACTGAAGCTTTCTTT.

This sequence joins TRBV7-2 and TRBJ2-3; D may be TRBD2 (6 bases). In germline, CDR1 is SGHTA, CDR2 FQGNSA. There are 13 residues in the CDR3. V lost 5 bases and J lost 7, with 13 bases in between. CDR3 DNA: TGTGCCAGCAGCCTCGGGACTGCGAATACGCAGTATTTT. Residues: CASSLGTANTQYF.

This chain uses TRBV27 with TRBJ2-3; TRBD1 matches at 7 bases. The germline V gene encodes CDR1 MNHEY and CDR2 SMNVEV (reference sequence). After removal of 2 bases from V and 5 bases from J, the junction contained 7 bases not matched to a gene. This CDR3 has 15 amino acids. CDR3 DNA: TGTGCCAGCAGTTTACGACAGGGAGTTGTAGATACGCAGTATTTT. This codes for CASSLRQGVVDTQYF.

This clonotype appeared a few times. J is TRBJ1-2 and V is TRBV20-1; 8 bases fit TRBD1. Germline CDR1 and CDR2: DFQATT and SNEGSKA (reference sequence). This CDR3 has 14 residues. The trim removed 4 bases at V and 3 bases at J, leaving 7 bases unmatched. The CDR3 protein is CSAMGQALYYGYTF. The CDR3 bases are TGCAGTGCTATGGGACAGGCTCTATACTATGGCTACACCTTC.

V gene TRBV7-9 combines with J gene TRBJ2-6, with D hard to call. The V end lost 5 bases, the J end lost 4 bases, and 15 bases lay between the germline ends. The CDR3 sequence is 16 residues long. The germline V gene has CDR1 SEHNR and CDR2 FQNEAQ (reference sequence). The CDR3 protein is CASSPGGSSGANVLTF. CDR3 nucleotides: TGTGCCAGCAGCCCCGGTGGGTCATCCGGGGCCAACGTCCTGACTTTC.

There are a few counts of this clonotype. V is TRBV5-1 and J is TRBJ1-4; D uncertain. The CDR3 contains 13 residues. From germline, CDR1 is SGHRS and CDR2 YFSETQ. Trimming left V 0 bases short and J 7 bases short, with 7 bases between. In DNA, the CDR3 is TGCGCCAGCAGCTTGGGGGAAGGTGAAAAACTGTTTTTT. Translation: CASSLGEGEKLFF.

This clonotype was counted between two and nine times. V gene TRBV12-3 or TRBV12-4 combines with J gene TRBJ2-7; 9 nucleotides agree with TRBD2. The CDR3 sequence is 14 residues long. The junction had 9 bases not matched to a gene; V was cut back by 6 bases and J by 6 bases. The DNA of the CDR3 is TGTGCCAGCAGCGCCCTCAGCGGGAGGCTCGAGCAGTACTTC. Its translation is CASSALSGRLEQYF.

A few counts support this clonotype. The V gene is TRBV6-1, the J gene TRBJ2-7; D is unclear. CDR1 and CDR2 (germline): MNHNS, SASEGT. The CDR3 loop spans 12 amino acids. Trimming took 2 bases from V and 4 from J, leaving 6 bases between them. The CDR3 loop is CASSESFYEQYF. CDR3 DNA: TGTGCCAGCAGTGAAAGTTTTTACGAGCAGTACTTC.

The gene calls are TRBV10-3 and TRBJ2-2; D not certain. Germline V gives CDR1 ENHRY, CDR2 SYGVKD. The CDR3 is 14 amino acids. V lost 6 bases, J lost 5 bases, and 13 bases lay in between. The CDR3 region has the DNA TGTGCCATCAGGCGGACGGATCAGACCGGGGAGCTGTTTTTT. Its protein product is CAIRRTDQTGELFF.

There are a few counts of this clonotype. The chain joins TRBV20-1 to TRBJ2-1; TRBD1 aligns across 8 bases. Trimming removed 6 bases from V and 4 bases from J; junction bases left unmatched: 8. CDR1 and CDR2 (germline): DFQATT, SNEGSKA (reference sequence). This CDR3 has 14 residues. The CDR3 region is CSASPGQVYNEQFF. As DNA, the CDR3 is TGCAGTGCCTCTCCGGGACAGGTGTACAATGAGCAGTTCTTC.

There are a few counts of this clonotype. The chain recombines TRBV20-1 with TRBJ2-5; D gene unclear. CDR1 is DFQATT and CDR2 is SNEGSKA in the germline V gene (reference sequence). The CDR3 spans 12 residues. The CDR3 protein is CSAFWVGETQYF. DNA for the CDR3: TGCAGCGCGTTTTGGGTCGGGGAGACCCAGTACTTC.

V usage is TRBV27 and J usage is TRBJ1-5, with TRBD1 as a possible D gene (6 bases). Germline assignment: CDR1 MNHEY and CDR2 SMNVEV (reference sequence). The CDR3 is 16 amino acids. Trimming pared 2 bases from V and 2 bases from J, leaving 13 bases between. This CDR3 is CASSLRRGEGNQPQHF. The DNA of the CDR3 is TGTGCCAGCAGTTTAAGGAGGGGGGAGGGCAATCAGCCCCAGCATTTT.

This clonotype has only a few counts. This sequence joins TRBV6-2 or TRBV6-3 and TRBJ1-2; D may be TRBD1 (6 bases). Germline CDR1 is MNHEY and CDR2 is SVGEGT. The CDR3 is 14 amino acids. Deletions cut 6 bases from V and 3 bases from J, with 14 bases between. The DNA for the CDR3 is TGTGCCAGCAGAGCCGAGGACAGACACTATGGCTACACCTTC. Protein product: CASRAEDRHYGYTF.